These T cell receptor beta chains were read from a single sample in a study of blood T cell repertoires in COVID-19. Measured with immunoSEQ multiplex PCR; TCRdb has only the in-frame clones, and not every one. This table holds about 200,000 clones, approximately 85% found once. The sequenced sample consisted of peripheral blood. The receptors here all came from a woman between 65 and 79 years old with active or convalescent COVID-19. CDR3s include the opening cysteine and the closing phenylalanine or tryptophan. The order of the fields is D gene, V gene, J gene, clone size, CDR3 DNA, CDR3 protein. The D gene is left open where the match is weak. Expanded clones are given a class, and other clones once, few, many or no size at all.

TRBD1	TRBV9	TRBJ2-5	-	TGTGCCAGCAGCGTAGGGACAGGGGTGAGGATCGAGACCCAGTACTTC	CASSVGTGVRIETQYF
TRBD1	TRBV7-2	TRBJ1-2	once	TGTGCCAGCAGCTCCATCGAGGGACAGCACTATGGCTACACCTTC	CASSSIEGQHYGYTF
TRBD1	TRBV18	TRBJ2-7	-	TGTGCCAGCTCACCATCCCGACAGGGGGCCTACGAGCAGTACTTC	CASSPSRQGAYEQYF
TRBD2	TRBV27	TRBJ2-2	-	TGTGCCAGCAGTTCCCGGGGGGGATACACCGGGGAGCTGTTTTTT	CASSSRGGYTGELFF
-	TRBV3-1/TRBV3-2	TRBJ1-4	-	TGTGCCAGCGGCGAAACAGGTCCAACTAATGAAAAACTGTTTTTT	CASGETGPTNEKLFF
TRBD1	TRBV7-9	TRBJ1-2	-	TGTGCCAGCAGCTTAGGGGGATTTGGGACAGGGAATGGCTACACCTTC	CASSLGGFGTGNGYTF
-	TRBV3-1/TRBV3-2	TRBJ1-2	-	TGTGCCAGCAGCGCCCCCACAGGGTCCGGCTACACCTTC	CASSAPTGSGYTF
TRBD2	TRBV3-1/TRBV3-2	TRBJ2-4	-	TGTGCCAGCGGGAAGAAAGCGGGGCTTAACATTCAGTACTTC	CASGKKAGLNIQYF
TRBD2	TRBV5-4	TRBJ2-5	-	TGTGCCAGCAGTTTAGCGGGAGGACAAGAGACCCAGTACTTC	CASSLAGGQETQYF
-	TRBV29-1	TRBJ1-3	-	TGCAGCGTTGAGGTTGGGGGAGGCTCTGGAAACACCATATATTTT	CSVEVGGGSGNTIYF
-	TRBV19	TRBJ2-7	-	TGTGCCAGTAGTATAGATCTGGGCCACTACGAGCAGTACTTC	CASSIDLGHYEQYF
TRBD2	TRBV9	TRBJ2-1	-	TGTGCCAGCAGCGTAGGGAGCGGGAGTTCCTACAATGAGCAGTTCTTC	CASSVGSGSSYNEQFF
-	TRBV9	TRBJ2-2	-	TGTGCCAGCAGCGTTAGGCAGGAAACCGGGGAGCTGTTTTTT	CASSVRQETGELFF
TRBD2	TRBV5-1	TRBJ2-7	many	TGCGCCAGCAACCTGAATTCACGGGGGGGAGCTGTTTCCTACGAGCAGTACTTC	CASNLNSRGGAVSYEQYF
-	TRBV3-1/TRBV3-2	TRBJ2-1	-	TGTGCCAGCAGCCCCCGAGTCAGGGTAACTGATGAGCAGTTCTTC	CASSPRVRVTDEQFF